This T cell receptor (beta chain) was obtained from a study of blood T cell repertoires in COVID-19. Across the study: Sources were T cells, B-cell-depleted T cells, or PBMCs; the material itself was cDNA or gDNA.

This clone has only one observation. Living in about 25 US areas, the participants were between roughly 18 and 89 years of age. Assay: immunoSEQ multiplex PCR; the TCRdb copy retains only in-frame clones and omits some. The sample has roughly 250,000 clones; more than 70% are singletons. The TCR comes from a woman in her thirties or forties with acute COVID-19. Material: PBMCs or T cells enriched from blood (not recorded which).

CDR3 DNA: TGCGCCAGCAACCTGTTTGGAAGCGGCACAGATACGCAGTATTTT. Its translation: CASNLFGSGTDTQYF. J is TRBJ2-3 and V is TRBV5-1, with D uncertain. This CDR3 has 15 amino acids. V lost 6 bases and J lost 1, with 15 bases in between. CDR1 SGHRS and CDR2 YFSETQ come from the germline V gene.